A single sample is the source of the 14 T cell receptor beta chains below, sequenced in a study of cytomegalovirus exposure and HLA in healthy donors. The primer mix had 60 Vbeta and 13 Jbeta primers. TCRdb's copy holds only in-frame clones and misses some; the assay was immunoSEQ multiplex PCR. The table records about 150,000 clones, about 70% of them present only once. The sample taken for sequencing was PBMCs. The receptors originated from a woman aged 40 to 55 in good health and CMV-seronegative.

The J gene is TRBJ1-1, the V gene TRBV28; D uncertain. The ends were cut back, 9 bases at V and 2 bases at J, with 10 bases in the middle. Germline V CDR1 and CDR2: MDHEN, SYDVKM. CDR3 length equals 12 residues. CDR3 amino acids: CASGGQNTEAFF. For the CDR3, the DNA is TGTGCCAGTGGCGGCCAAAACACTGAAGCTTTCTTT.

The rearrangement joins TRBV12-5 to TRBJ2-3; 9 nucleotides agree with TRBD1. Germline loops: CDR1 LGHNT, CDR2 FRNRAP. V was clipped by 6 bases and J by 2 bases; unmatched bases: 0. CDR3 length: 13 residues. In DNA form, the CDR3 reads TGTGCTAGTGGACAGGGGGCCACAGATACGCAGTATTTT. Translation gives CASGQGATDTQYF.

V gene TRBV5-1 combines with J gene TRBJ1-2, with 8 bases fitting TRBD1. CDR1 and CDR2 from the germline V gene are SGHRS and YFSETQ. The CDR3 consists of 14 residues. Trimming cost V 4 bases and J 9 bases; bases outside gene matches: 11. The CDR3 spells CASSKDREAVSYTF. DNA for the CDR3: TGCGCCAGCAGCAAGGACAGGGAGGCTGTGAGCTACACCTTC.

The rearrangement uses TRBV19 and TRBJ1-2; D ambiguous. The CDR3 loop spans 13 amino acids. Trimming removed 2 bases at V and 4 bases at J, with 8 bases between. The germline CDR1 and CDR2 sequences are LNHDA and SQIVND (reference sequence). CDR3: CASSILASYGYTF. The CDR3 nucleotides are TGTGCCAGTAGTATATTGGCAAGCTATGGCTACACCTTC. Supplemented by reference TRBV19 and TRBJ1-2, the full variable domain reads DGGITQSPKYLFRKEGQNVTLSCEQNLNHDAMYWYRQDPGQGLRLIYYSQIVNDFQKGDIAEGYSVSREKKESFPLTVTSAQKNPTAFYLCASSILASYGYTFGSGTRLTVV.

V gene TRBV5-4 combines with J gene TRBJ2-5, with D possibly being TRBD2 (7 bases). The V gene lost 0 bases and the J gene lost 4 bases, with 16 bases spanning the gap. CDR3 length equals 16 residues. Germline assignment: CDR1 SGHNT and CDR2 YYREEE (reference sequence). CDR3 sequence: CASSLGARGGGETQYF. The CDR3 DNA sequence: TGTGCCAGCAGCTTGGGGGCCAGGGGAGGGGGAGAGACCCAGTACTTC.

This chain connects TRBV7-9 to TRBJ2-5; maybe TRBD2 (5 bases). V was shortened by 0 bases and J by 3 bases, with 5 bases between the two germline ends. CDR3 length: 13 amino acids. The germline V gene has CDR1 SEHNR and CDR2 FQNEAQ (reference sequence). CDR3 in DNA: TGTGCCAGCAGCTTAGCCGGGAAAGAGACCCAGTACTTC. As protein: CASSLAGKETQYF.

This clone was observed a few times. V gene TRBV11-2 combines with J gene TRBJ2-2; 12 bases are a match to TRBD1. The ends lost 0 bases at V and 6 bases at J; junction bases unmatched: 5. Germline values: CDR1 SGHAT, CDR2 FQNNGV. The CDR3 contains 17 residues. CDR3 amino acids: CASSLDRRDRGPGELFF. Written as DNA, the CDR3 is TGTGCCAGCAGCTTAGATAGGCGGGACAGGGGGCCCGGGGAGCTGTTTTTT.

This clone has just a few counts. The chain combines TRBV6-5 with TRBJ2-1, with 13 bases identical to TRBD2. Germline V lookup: CDR1 MNHEY, CDR2 SVGAGI. This CDR3 spans 15 amino acids. V shed 6 bases and J 2 bases; nucleotides not matched to a gene: 1. CDR3 DNA: TGTGCCAGCAGCGGGACTAGCGGGGCCTACAATGAGCAGTTCTTC. Protein sequence: CASSGTSGAYNEQFF.

V gene TRBV21-1 combines with J gene TRBJ2-2; the table gives TRBD1 as D, unverified against the DNA. TRBV21-1 is a documented pseudogene. The CDR3 length is 16 residues. CDR3 sequence: CASSKYGWGYTGELFF. The CDR3 nucleotides are TGTGCCAGCAGCAAATACGGCTGGGGCTACACCGGGGAGCTGTTTTTT.

This chain connects TRBV6-1 to TRBJ2-2, with D possibly being TRBD1 (6 bases). Trimming shortened V by 6 bases and J by 2 bases, and 10 bases separated the two germline ends. Germline V lookup: CDR1 MNHNS, CDR2 SASEGT. CDR3 length: 14 residues. For the CDR3, the DNA is TGTGCCAGCAGGGAACAGGGAAACACCGGGGAGCTGTTTTTT. Its protein product is CASREQGNTGELFF.

The genes are TRBV4-1 and TRBJ2-1, with TRBD1 as a possible D gene (6 bases). The CDR3 covers 18 residues. Trimming shortened V by 3 bases and J by 6 bases, and 24 bases separated the two germline ends. Looked up from germline, CDR1 is MGHRA and CDR2 is YSYEKL. The CDR3 spells CASSHYLSRGGGSNEQFF. The DNA of the CDR3 is TGCGCCAGCAGCCATTACCTATCTCGTGGGGGCGGGTCCAATGAGCAGTTCTTC.

This sequence joins TRBV9 and TRBJ2-2, with 8 bases matching TRBD2. The CDR3 sequence is 16 residues long. After removal of 0 bases from V and 2 bases from J, the junction contained 3 bases not matched to a gene. Germline-derived CDR1 and CDR2 are SGDLS and YYNGEE. The DNA for the CDR3 is TGTGCCAGCAGCGTAGGGAGCGGGGGAAACACCGGGGAGCTGTTTTTT. Protein sequence: CASSVGSGGNTGELFF.

The rearrangement links TRBV7-9 to TRBJ2-3; 8 bases match TRBD1. V was pared by 5 bases and J by 2 bases, with 6 bases of the junction left unmatched. Germline V gene data show CDR1 as SEHNR and CDR2 as FQNEAQ (reference sequence). The CDR3 is 15 residues long. The CDR3 spells CASSTDQGATDTQYF. CDR3 nucleotides: TGTGCCAGCAGCACGGATCAGGGGGCCACAGATACGCAGTATTTT. The variable domain in full, with the rest retrieved from reference TRBV7-9 and TRBJ2-3, is DTGVSQNPRHKITKRGQNVTFRCDPISEHNRLYWYRQTLGQGPEFLTYFQNEAQLEKSRLLSDRFSAERPKGSFSTLEIQRTEQGDSAMYLCASSTDQGATDTQYFGPGTRLTVL.

The table lists this clone with a count of one. CDR3 region: CASSTQGAGYNEQFF. CDR3 nucleotides: TGTGCCAGTAGTACCCAGGGGGCGGGCTACAATGAGCAGTTCTTC. The rearrangement uses TRBV19 and TRBJ2-1; TRBD1 aligns across 8 bases. Germline V gene sequence: CDR1 LNHDA, CDR2 SQIVND (reference sequence). The CDR3 has 15 amino acids. Germline trimming cut 4 bases from V and 3 bases from J; bases unmatched to any gene: 5.